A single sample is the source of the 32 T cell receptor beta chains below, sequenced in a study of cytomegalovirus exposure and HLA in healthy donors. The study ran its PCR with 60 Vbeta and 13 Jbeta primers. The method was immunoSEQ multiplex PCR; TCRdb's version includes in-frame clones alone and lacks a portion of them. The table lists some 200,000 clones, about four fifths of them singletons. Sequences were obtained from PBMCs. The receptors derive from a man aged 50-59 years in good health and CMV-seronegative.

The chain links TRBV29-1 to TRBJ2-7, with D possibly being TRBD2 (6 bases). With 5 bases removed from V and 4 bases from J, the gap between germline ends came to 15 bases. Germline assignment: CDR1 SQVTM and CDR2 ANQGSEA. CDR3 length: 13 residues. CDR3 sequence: CSVLGGLPYEQYF. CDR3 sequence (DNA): TGCAGCGTTTTGGGGGGACTTCCGTACGAGCAGTACTTC.

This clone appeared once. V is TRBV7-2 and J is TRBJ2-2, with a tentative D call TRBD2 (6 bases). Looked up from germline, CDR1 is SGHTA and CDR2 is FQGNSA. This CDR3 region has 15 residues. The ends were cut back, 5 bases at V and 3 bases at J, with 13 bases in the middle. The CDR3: CASSPTSSYTGELFF. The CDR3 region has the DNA TGTGCCAGCAGCCCTACTAGCAGTTACACCGGGGAGCTGTTTTTT.

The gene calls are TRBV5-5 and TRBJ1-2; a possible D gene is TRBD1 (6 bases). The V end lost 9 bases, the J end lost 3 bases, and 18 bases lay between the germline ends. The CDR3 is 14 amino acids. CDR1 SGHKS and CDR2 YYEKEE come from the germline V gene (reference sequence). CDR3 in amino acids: CATSRGGKDYGYTF. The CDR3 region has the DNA TGTGCCACCTCGAGGGGGGGAAAAGACTATGGCTACACCTTC.

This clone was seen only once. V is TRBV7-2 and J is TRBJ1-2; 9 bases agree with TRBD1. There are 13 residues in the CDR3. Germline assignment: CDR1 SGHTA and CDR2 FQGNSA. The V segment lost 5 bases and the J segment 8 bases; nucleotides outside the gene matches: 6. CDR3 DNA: TGTGCCAGCAGCCGACAGGGGGTGGGGGGCTACACCTTC. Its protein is CASSRQGVGGYTF.

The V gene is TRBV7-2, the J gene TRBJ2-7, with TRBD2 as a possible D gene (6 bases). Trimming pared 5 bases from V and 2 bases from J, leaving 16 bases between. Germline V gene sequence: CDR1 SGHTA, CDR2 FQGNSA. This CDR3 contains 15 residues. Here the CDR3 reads CASSPGGTVPYEQYF. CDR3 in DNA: TGTGCCAGCAGCCCAGGAGGGACGGTGCCCTACGAGCAGTACTTC.

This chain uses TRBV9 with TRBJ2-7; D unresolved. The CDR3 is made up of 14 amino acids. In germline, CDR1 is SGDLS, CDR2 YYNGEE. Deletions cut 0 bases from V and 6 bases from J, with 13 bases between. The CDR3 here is CASSVGDSLREQYF. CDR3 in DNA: TGTGCCAGCAGCGTAGGCGACTCCCTCCGCGAGCAGTACTTC.

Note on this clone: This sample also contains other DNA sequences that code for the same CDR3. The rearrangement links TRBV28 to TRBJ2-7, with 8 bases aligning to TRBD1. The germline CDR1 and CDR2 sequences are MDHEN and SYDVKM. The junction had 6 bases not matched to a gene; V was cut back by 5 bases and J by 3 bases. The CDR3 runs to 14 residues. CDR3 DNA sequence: TGTGCCAGCAGTCCGGGACAGGCAAGCTACGAGCAGTACTTC. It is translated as CASSPGQASYEQYF.

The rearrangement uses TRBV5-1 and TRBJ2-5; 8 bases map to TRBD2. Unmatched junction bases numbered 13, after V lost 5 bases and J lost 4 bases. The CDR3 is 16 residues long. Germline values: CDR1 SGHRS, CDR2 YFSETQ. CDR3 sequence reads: CASRRSGTPSLETQYF. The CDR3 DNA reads TGCGCCAGCAGGCGTAGCGGGACCCCCTCCCTAGAGACCCAGTACTTC.

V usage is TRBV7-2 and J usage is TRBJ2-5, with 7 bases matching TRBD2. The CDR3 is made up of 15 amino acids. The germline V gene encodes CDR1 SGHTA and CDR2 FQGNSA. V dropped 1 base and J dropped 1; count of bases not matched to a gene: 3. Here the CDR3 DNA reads TGTGCCAGCAGCTTAGGGCCTAGCGGCCAAGAGACCCAGTACTTC. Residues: CASSLGPSGQETQYF.

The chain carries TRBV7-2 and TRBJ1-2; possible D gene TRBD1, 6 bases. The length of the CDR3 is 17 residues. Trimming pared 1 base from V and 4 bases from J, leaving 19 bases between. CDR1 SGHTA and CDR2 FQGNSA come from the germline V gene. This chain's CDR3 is CASSLGGGAGPIYGYTF. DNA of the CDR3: TGTGCCAGCAGCTTAGGTGGGGGGGCAGGGCCCATCTATGGCTACACCTTC.

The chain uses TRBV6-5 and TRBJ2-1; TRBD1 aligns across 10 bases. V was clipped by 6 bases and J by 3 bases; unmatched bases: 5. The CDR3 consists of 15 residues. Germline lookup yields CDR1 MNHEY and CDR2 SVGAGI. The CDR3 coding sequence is TGTGCCAGCAGCTATCGGGACAGGGGCTACAATGAGCAGTTCTTC. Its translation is CASSYRDRGYNEQFF.

The CDR3 loop reads CASTLNVIAGDHEQFF. The CDR3 DNA reads TGTGCCAGCACCCTGAATGTAATAGCGGGAGACCATGAGCAGTTCTTC. V usage is TRBV27 and J usage is TRBJ2-1; 9 bases are shared with TRBD2. V was pared by 7 bases and J by 8 bases, with 15 bases of the junction left unmatched. In germline, CDR1 is MNHEY, CDR2 SMNVEV (reference sequence). This CDR3 contains 16 residues.

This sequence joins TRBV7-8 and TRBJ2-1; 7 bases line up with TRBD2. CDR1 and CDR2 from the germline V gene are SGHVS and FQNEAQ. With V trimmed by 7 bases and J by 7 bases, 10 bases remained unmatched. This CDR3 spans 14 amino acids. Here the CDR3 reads CASMGRGRWNEQFF. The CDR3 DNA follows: TGTGCCAGCATGGGGAGGGGCAGATGGAATGAGCAGTTCTTC.

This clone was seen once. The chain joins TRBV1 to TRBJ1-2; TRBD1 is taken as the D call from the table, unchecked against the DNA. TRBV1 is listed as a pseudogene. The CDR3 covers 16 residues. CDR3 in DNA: TGCACCAGCAGCCAAACAAGGACAGGTCCACACTATGGCTACACCTTC. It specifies CTSSQTRTGPHYGYTF.

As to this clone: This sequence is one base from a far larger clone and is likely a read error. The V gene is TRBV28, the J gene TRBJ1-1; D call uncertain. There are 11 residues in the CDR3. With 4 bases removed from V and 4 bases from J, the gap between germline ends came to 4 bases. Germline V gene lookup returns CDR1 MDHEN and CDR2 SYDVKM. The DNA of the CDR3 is TGTGCCAGCAGTTGGAGCACTGAAGCTTTCTTT. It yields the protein CASSWSTEAFF.

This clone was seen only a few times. The CDR3 spells CASSIGRKRGPSGANVLTF. The CDR3 DNA reads as TGTGCCAGTAGTATAGGGAGAAAGCGGGGGCCCTCTGGGGCCAACGTCCTGACTTTC. The chain links TRBV19 to TRBJ2-6, with 8 nucleotides matching TRBD2. CDR3 length: 19 amino acids. The junction had 8 bases not matched to a gene; V was cut back by 1 base and J by 0 bases. Germline V gene lookup returns CDR1 LNHDA and CDR2 SQIVND (reference sequence). Full variable domain (outside the CDR3, taken from reference TRBV19 and TRBJ2-6): DGGITQSPKYLFRKEGQNVTLSCEQNLNHDAMYWYRQDPGQGLRLIYYSQIVNDFQKGDIAEGYSVSREKKESFPLTVTSAQKNPTAFYLCASSIGRKRGPSGANVLTFGAGSRLTVL.

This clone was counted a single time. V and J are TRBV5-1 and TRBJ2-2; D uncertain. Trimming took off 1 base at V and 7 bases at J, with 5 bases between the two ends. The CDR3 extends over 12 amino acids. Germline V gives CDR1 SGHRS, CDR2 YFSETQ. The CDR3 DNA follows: TGCGCCAGCAGCTTGCGTCGCGGGGAGCTGTTTTTT. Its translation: CASSLRRGELFF.

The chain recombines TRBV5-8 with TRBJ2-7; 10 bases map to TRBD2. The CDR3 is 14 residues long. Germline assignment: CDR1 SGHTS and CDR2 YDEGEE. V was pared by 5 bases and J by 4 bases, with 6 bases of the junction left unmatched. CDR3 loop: CASSTGLASYEQYF. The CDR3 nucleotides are TGTGCCAGCAGTACGGGACTAGCGAGTTACGAGCAGTACTTC.

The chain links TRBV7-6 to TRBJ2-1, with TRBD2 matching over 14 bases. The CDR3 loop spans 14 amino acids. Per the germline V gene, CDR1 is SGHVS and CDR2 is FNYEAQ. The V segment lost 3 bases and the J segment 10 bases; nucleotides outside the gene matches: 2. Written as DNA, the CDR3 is TGTGCCAGCAGCTTGGGACTAGCGGGAGAAGAGCAGTTCTTC. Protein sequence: CASSLGLAGEEQFF.

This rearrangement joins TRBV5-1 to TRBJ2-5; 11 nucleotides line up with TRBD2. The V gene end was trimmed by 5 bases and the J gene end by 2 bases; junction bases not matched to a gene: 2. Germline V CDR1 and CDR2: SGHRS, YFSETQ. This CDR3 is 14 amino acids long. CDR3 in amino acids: CASRGTSGQETQYF. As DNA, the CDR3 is TGCGCCAGCAGGGGGACTAGCGGTCAAGAGACCCAGTACTTC.

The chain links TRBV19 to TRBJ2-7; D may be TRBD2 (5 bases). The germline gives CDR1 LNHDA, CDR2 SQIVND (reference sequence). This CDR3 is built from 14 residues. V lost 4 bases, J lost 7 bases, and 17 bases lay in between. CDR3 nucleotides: TGTGCCAGTAGTAACGGAAGATTAAGAGGGGAGCAGTACTTC. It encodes CASSNGRLRGEQYF.

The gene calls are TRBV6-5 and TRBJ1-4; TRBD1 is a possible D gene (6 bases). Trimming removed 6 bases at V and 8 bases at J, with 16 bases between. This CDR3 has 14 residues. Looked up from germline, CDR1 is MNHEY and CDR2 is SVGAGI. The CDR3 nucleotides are TGTGCCAGCAGCCCGAGGGGGGGTGAGGAAAAACTGTTTTTT. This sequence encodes CASSPRGGEEKLFF.

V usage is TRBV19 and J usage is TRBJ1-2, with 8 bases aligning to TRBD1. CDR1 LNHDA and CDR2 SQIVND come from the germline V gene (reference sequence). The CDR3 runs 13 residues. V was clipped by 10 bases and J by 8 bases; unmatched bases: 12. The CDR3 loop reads CATRRDRRVGYTF. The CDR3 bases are TGTGCCACCCGCCGGGACAGGCGGGTAGGCTACACCTTC. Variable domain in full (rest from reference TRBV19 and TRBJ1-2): DGGITQSPKYLFRKEGQNVTLSCEQNLNHDAMYWYRQDPGQGLRLIYYSQIVNDFQKGDIAEGYSVSREKKESFPLTVTSAQKNPTAFYLCATRRDRRVGYTFGSGTRLTVV.

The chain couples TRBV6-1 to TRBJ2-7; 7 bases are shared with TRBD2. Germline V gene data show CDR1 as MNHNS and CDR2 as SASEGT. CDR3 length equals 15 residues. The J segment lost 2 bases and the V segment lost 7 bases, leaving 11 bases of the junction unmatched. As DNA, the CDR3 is TGTGCCAGCAAGTTGTGGGGGGGAGGAACCTACGAGCAGTACTTC. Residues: CASKLWGGGTYEQYF.

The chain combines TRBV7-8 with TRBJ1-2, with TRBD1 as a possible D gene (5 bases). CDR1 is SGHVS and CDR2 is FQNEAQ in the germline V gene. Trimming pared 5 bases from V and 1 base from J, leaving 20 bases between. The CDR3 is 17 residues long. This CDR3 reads CASSTRPTGDSNYGYTF. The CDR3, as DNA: TGTGCCAGCAGCACCCGGCCGACGGGTGACAGTAACTATGGCTACACCTTC.

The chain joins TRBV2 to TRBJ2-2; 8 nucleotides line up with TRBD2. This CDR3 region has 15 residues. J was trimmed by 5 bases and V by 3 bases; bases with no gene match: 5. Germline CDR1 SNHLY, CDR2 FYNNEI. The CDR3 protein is CASSESAGVTGELFF. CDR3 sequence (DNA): TGTGCCAGCAGTGAGTCAGCGGGGGTTACCGGGGAGCTGTTTTTT. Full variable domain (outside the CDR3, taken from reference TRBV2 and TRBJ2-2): EPEVTQTPSHQVTQMGQEVILRCVPISNHLYFYWYRQILGQKVEFLVSFYNNEISEKSEIFDDQFSVERPDGSNFTLKIRSTKLEDSAMYFCASSESAGVTGELFFGEGSRLTVL.

CDR3 in amino acids: CASSLRSGWNEKLFF. DNA for the CDR3: TGTGCCAGCAGCTTAAGGTCAGGCTGGAATGAAAAACTGTTTTTT. The rearrangement links TRBV11-2 to TRBJ1-4; no reliable D call. Trimming cost V 2 bases and J 5 bases, with 12 bases left between them. Germline CDR1 SGHAT, CDR2 FQNNGV. This CDR3 has 15 amino acids.

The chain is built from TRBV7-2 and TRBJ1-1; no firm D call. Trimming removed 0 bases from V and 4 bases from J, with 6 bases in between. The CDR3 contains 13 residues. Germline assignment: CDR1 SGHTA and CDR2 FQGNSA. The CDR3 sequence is CASSLARGTEAFF. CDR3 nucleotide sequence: TGTGCCAGCAGCTTAGCGCGGGGCACTGAAGCTTTCTTT.

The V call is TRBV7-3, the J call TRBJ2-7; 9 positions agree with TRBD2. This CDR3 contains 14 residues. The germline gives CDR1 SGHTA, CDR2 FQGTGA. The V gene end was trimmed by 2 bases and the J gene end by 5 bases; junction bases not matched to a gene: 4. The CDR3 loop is CASSLGGGADEQYF. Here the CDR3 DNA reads TGTGCCAGCAGCTTAGGCGGGGGGGCTGACGAGCAGTACTTC.

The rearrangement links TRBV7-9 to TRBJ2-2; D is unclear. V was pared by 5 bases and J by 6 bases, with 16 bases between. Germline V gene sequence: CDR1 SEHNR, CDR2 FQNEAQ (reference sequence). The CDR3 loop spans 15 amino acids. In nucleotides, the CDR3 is TGTGCCAGCAGCCTCGCGTCAGCGTCGCCCGGGGAGCTGTTTTTT. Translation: CASSLASASPGELFF.

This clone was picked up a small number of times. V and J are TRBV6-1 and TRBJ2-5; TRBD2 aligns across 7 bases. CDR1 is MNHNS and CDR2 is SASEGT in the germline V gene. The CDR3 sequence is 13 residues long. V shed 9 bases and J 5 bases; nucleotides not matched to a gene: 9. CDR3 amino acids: CASRTRGRETQYF. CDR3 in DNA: TGTGCCAGTAGGACTAGGGGACGGGAGACCCAGTACTTC.

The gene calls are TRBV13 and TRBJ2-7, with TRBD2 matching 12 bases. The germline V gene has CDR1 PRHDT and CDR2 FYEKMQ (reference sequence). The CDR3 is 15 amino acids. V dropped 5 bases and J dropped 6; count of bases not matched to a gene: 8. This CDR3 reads CASSARTSGNIEQYF. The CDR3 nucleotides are TGTGCCAGCAGCGCCCGGACTAGCGGGAACATCGAGCAGTACTTC.